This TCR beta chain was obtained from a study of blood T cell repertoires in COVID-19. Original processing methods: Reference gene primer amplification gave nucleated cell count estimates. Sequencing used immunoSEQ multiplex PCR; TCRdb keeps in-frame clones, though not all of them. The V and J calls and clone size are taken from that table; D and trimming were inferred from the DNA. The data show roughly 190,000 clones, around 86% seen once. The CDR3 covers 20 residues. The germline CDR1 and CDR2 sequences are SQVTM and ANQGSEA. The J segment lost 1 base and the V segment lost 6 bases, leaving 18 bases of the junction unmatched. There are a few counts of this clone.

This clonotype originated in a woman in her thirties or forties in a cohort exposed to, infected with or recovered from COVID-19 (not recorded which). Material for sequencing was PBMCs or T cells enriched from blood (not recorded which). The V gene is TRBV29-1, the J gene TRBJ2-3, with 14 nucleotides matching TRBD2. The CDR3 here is CSVEGLSGTSGREGTDTQYF. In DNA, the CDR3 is TGCAGCGTCGAGGGATTGTCAGGGACTAGCGGGAGAGAGGGCACAGATACGCAGTATTTT.